Listed below are T cell receptor beta chains from one sample, sequenced in a study of cytomegalovirus exposure and HLA in healthy donors. Using immunoSEQ multiplex PCR, the repertoire was profiled, and TCRdb retains in-frame clones only, with some absent. Of tens of thousands of clones listed, 84% are singletons. The sample consisted of PBMCs. These receptors all come from a woman aged 18-29 years in good health and CMV-seronegative. Each CDR3 is given with its conserved first and last residue. The order of the fields is clone size, V gene, J gene, CDR3 protein. Clone size is given for some rows only: seen once, a few or many times, or a class if the clone is expanded.

>few|TRBV7-2|TRBJ1-1
CASSQSAREAFF
>NA|TRBV9|TRBJ2-1
CASSPSGGTGRDEQFF
>NA|TRBV2|TRBJ2-3
CASSEDSTRDTQYF
>NA|TRBV7-6|TRBJ2-3
CASQVGGETDTQYF
>NA|TRBV7-6|TRBJ2-1
CASSLGTGGDEQFF
>NA|TRBV18|TRBJ1-3
CASSPQGQNSGNTIYF
>NA|TRBV4-1|TRBJ2-3
CASSQGASGGAGRTDTQYF
>NA|TRBV28|TRBJ1-5
CASRKGVGNQPQHF
>NA|TRBV6-6|TRBJ1-5
CASSWQFNQPQHF
>NA|TRBV27|TRBJ2-2
CASSWTSSNTGELFF
>few|TRBV4-1|TRBJ1-3
CASSQVSGRGNTIYF
>NA|TRBV19|TRBJ2-7
CASSNGLAGGRSEQYF
>NA|TRBV9|TRBJ1-2
CASSRQGNYGYTF
>NA|TRBV6-1|TRBJ2-7
CASTTGHLLHF
>NA|TRBV21-1|TRBJ2-2
CASTGQGNANTGELFF
>NA|TRBV11-2|TRBJ1-3
CASSPFRDSRGNTIYF
>NA|TRBV29-1|TRBJ2-3
CSVSVPGGGTDTQYF
>NA|TRBV5-6|TRBJ2-1
CASSSVEIPSYNEQFF
>few|TRBV5-6|TRBJ2-1
CASSLMNPSSYNEQFF
>NA|TRBV6-1|TRBJ1-5
CASSDEQSNQPQHF
>few|TRBV9|TRBJ2-2
CASSVDWTGGWELFF
>once|TRBV11-2|TRBJ2-5
CASSLGGRAETQYF
>NA|TRBV7-2|TRBJ2-7
CASSLGADYEQYF
>NA|TRBV5-4|TRBJ2-7
CASSPGTSGVYEQYF
>NA|TRBV27|TRBJ2-3
CASSLSRVLSDTQYF
>NA|TRBV19|TRBJ1-5
CASRIIRTDNQPQNF
>NA|TRBV7-9|TRBJ2-7
CASSFVGDYEQYF
>NA|TRBV2|TRBJ1-5
CASSPGQGNVGNQPQHF
>NA|TRBV29-1|TRBJ1-2
CSVESQALDPF
>NA|TRBV4-1|TRBJ1-2
CASSQDGAAGYTF
>NA|TRBV7-3|TRBJ2-1
CASSLTSNREREQFF
>once|TRBV4-3|TRBJ2-6
CASSQDRAYSGANVLTF
>NA|TRBV7-9|TRBJ1-1
CASSTGTGYTEAFF
>NA|TRBV7-7|TRBJ2-2
CASSSDSTGELFF
>NA|TRBV11-2|TRBJ2-5
CASSSTFDRDQETQYF
>NA|TRBV18|TRBJ2-7
CASSIPAAGIFEPYEQYF
>NA|TRBV7-3|NA
CASGLAGPNEQYF
>NA|TRBV7-3|TRBJ1-2
CASSSGQGDYGYTF
>NA|TRBV14|TRBJ1-2
CASSRDSKGYGYTF
>NA|TRBV28|TRBJ2-7
CASSFLTGVNDEQYF
>NA|TRBV27|TRBJ1-1
CASSYAPTGAGTEAFF
>NA|TRBV29-1|TRBJ2-5
CSVAAGGIRGETQYF
>NA|TRBV5-1|TRBJ1-5
CASSLEAGVNRPQNF
>once|TRBV4-2|TRBJ2-7
CASSPSGGSTYEQYF
>NA|TRBV6-5|TRBJ2-7
CASSYGQLGIYEQYF
>NA|TRBV6-1|TRBJ2-2
CASSELGLATAGELFF
>NA|TRBV7-2|TRBJ1-5
CASSLAAAGVQPQNF
>NA|TRBV7-8|TRBJ2-3
CASSSLAGLSTDTQYF
>NA|TRBV4-1|TRBJ1-5
CASSQVPFRGNQPQHF
>NA|TRBV5-1|TRBJ1-1
CASSLAGGAISTFF
>NA|TRBV6-5|TRBJ1-5
CASSYTGGTNQPQHF
>NA|TRBV28|TRBJ1-5
CASSPPTGPNQPQNF
>NA|TRBV5-4|TRBJ2-1
CASSSAGGSYNEQFF